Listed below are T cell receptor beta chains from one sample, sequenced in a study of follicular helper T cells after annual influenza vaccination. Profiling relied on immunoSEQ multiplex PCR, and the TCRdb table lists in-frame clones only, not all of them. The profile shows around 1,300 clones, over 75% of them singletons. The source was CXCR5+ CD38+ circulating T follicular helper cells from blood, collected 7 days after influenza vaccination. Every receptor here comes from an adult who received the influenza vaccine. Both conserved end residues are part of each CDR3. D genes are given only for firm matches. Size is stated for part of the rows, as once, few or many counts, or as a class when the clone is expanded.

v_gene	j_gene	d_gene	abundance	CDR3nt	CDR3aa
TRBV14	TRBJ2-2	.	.	TGTGCCAGCAGCCAAATGCGGGGGGAGCTGTTTTTT	CASSQMRGELFF
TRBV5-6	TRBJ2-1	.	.	TGTGCCAGCAGCTTGAGTCTTGAGCAGTTCTTC	CASSLSLEQFF
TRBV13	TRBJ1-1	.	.	TGTGCCAGCAGCCCAACGCCGGGAGCTGAAGCTTTCTTT	CASSPTPGAEAFF
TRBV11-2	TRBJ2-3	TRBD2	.	TGTGCCAGCAGCTTAGGGCTAGCGGGGGGGACTGATACGCAGTATTTT	CASSLGLAGGTDTQYF
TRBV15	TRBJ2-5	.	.	TGTGCCACCAGCAGACTAAGGACAAGCGAAGAGACCCAGTACTTC	CATSRLRTSEETQYF
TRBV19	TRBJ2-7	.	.	TGTGCCAGTAGTATACAGGCCGCCTACGAGCAGTACTTC	CASSIQAAYEQYF
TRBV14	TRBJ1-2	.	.	TGTGCCAGCAGCCGGCAGGGTTATGGCGGCTACACCTTC	CASSRQGYGGYTF
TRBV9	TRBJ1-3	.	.	TGTGCCAGCAGCGACGGGTACTCTGGAAACACCATATATTTT	CASSDGYSGNTIYF
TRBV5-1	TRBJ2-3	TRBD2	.	TGCGCCGGATCTAGCGGGGGGGCAACTGATACGCAGTATTTT	CAGSSGGATDTQYF
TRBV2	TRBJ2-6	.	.	TGTGCCAGCTGCCGGGACATTAACTCTGGGGCCAACGTCCTGACTTTC	CASCRDINSGANVLTF
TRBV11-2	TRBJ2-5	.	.	TGTGCCAGCAGCCTCCCCCAAAATACTAGCAAGGAGACCCAGTACTTC	CASSLPQNTSKETQYF
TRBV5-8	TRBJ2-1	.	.	TGTGCCAGCAGCTTCGGTGGGGGCCACTACAATGAGCAGTTCTTC	CASSFGGGHYNEQFF
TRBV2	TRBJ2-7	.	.	TGTGCCAGCATCTCCGGGCTCTCCTACGAGCAGTACTTC	CASISGLSYEQYF
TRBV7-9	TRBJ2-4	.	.	TGTGCCAGCAGCATACAGGGTGGCAAAAACATTCAGTACTTC	CASSIQGGKNIQYF
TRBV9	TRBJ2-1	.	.	TGTGCCAGCAGCACAAGAGAGAGTTACACAATAAACAATGAGCAGTTCTTC	CASSTRESYTINNEQFF
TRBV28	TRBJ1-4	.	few	TGTGCCAGCAGCTCAACTAATGAAAAACTGTTTTTT	CASSSTNEKLFF
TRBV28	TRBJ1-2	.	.	TGTGCCAGCAGTCGAGAGAGGGCCGTCTCCTTC	CASSRERAVSF
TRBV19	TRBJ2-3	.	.	TGTGCCAGTAGTATAGGGGACAGCACAGATACGCAGTATTTT	CASSIGDSTDTQYF
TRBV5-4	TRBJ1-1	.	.	TGTGCCAGCAGCCAGGACATGAGGACTGAAGCTTTCTTT	CASSQDMRTEAFF
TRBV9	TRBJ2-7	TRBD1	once	TGTGCCAGCAGCGTCTCCGGGACAGGGTCAGACGAGCAGTACTTC	CASSVSGTGSDEQYF
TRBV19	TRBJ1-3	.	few	TGTGCCAGTAGTATAGACGCGACTGGAAACACCATATATTTT	CASSIDATGNTIYF
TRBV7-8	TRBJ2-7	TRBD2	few	TGTGCCAGCAGCTTAGAAGCCAGCGGGGCCTACGAGCAGTACTTC	CASSLEASGAYEQYF
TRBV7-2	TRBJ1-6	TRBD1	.	TGTGCCAGCAGCTTGACGACAGGGTATAATTCACCCCTCCACTTT	CASSLTTGYNSPLHF
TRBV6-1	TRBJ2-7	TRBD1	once	TGTGCCAGCAGTGAGGGGACAGGGGTACCGGGCGAGCAGTACTTC	CASSEGTGVPGEQYF
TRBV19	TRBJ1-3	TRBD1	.	TGTGCCAGTAGTACCTCGGGACAGGGACCTTTTGTCTCTGGAAACACCATATATTTT	CASSTSGQGPFVSGNTIYF
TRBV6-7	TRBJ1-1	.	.	TGTGCCAGCAGTTACTCGAAGGACTCTGAAGCTTTCTTT	CASSYSKDSEAFF
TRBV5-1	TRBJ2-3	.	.	TGCGCCAGCAGCTCCCCATGGGCAGATACGCAGTATTTT	CASSSPWADTQYF
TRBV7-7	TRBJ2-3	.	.	TGTGCCAGCAGCTCCGGGGCGGGCCTTTATACGCAGTATTTT	CASSSGAGLYTQYF
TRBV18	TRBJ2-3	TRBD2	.	TGTGCCAGCTCACCAACGGCGGGGGCAGATACGCAGTATTTT	CASSPTAGADTQYF
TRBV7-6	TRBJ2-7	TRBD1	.	TGTGCCAGCAGCTTAAACAGGGGCCCCTACGAGCAGTACTTC	CASSLNRGPYEQYF
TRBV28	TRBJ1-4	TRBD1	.	TGTGCCAGCAGCCCCCGCAGACAGGGAGGCGGGGAAGAAAAACTGTTTTTT	CASSPRRQGGGEEKLFF
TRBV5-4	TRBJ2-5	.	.	TGTGCCAGCAGTACTAGGACAGACCGACAAGAGACCCAGTACTTC	CASSTRTDRQETQYF
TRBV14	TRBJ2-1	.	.	TGTGCCAGCAGCCAGTCAGGACGGGGGATTAGCGGAAATGAGCAGTTCTTC	CASSQSGRGISGNEQFF
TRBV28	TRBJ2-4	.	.	TGTGCCAGCAGTTCCGGCTTGGGCGTTCAGTACTTC	CASSSGLGVQYF
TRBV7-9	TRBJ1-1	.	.	TGTGCCAGCAGCGCCGTTGGGGGGACTGAAGCTTTCTTT	CASSAVGGTEAFF
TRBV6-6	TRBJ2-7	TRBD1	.	TGTGCCAGCTGGGCCCGGGACAGCCACTCCTACGAGCAGTACTTC	CASWARDSHSYEQYF
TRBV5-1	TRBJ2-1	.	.	TGCGCCAGCAGCTTGGATAAGGGTCTGACTTACAATGAGCAGTTCTTC	CASSLDKGLTYNEQFF
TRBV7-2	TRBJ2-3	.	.	TGTGCCAGCAGCGAATTTGGGGTTAGCACAGATACGCAGTATTTT	CASSEFGVSTDTQYF
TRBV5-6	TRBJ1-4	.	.	TGTGCCAGCAGCTTGTGGCAGGGGATAGCTAATGAAAAACTGTTTTTT	CASSLWQGIANEKLFF
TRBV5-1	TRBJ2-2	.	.	TGCGCCACCACACCCTCTAGCACCGGGGAGCTGTTTTTT	CATTPSSTGELFF
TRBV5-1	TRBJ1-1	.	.	TGCGCCAGCAGCTTGGGGGGACAGAACACTGAAGCTTTCTTT	CASSLGGQNTEAFF
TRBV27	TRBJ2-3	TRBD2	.	TGTGCCACCACCCGGTTAGCGGGGGGCCTGGCAGATACGCAGTATTTT	CATTRLAGGLADTQYF
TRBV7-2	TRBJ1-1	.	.	TGTGCCAGCAGCTTATATGGGGTAGGGAACACTGAAGCTTTCTTT	CASSLYGVGNTEAFF
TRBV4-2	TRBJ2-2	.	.	TGTGCCAGCAGCCAGCGACAGGACACCGGGGAGCTGTTTTTT	CASSQRQDTGELFF
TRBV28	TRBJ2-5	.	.	TGTGCCAGCAGTGGACCCCAAGAGACCCAGTACTTC	CASSGPQETQYF
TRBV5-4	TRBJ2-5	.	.	TGTGCCAGCAGCTTTATGAAGACCCAGTACTTC	CASSFMKTQYF
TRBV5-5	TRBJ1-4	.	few	TGTGCCAGCAGTTCCGGGATCTATAGGGAAAAACTGTTTTTT	CASSSGIYREKLFF
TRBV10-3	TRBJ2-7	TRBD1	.	TGTGCCACTCGGACAGGGGTTAGGGGGGGTTCCTACGAGCAGTACTTC	CATRTGVRGGSYEQYF
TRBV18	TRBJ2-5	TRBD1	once	TGTGCCAGCTCACCGGACAGGGGCGCTCCTCTCCAAGAGACCCAGTACTTC	CASSPDRGAPLQETQYF
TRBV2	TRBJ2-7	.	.	TGTGCCAGCACCTATCCGATTTCCTACGAGCAGTACTTC	CASTYPISYEQYF
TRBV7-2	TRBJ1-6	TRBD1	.	TGTGCCAGCAGCTCCCGGGACAGCGGTTCACCCCTCCACTTT	CASSSRDSGSPLHF
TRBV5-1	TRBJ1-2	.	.	TGCGCCAGCAGCTTTAACCCTAACTATGGCTACACCTTC	CASSFNPNYGYTF
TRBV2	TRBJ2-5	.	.	TGTGCCAGCAGTGCGGGCCTCGGAGAGACCCAGTACTTC	CASSAGLGETQYF
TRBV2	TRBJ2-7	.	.	TGTGCCAGCACCGGCGGGACAGCCTACGAGCAGTACTTC	CASTGGTAYEQYF
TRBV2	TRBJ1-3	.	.	TGTGCCAGCAGTGATCGTCGACCCACGCTCTCTGGAAACACCATATATTTT	CASSDRRPTLSGNTIYF
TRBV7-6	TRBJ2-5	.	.	TGTGCCAGCAGCTTAGTACGACAGAGCCAAGAGACCCAGTACTTC	CASSLVRQSQETQYF
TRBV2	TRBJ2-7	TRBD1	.	TGTGCCAGCAATGGGGGACAGGAGAGCTCCTACGAGCAGTACTTC	CASNGGQESSYEQYF
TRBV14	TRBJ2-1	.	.	TGTGCCAGCGGGGGCAGGTTTGAGCAGTTCTTC	CASGGRFEQFF